This TCR beta chain was captured by sequencing in a study of T cells expressing NK-cell markers. Study at large: The TCR beta repertoires were obtained from sorted CD3+CD56+NKG2C+, CD3+CD56+NKG2C- and CD3+CD56-NKG2C+ T cells. Study-wide points: Each of several donors carried dominant NKG2C+ clonotypes accounting for about 1.0-8% of CD8+ T cells. Uncertainty persisted over the HCMV specificity of expanded NKG2C+ T cell clones.

The CDR3 runs to 17 residues. CDR1 is MNHEY and CDR2 is SVGAGI in the germline V gene. Concerning this clonotype itself: The target antigen is unknown.

After re-calling the 5' RACE reads, TCRdb lists one entry per CDR3 protein, DNA absent. In total, the table holds about 140,000 distinct CDR3 sequences. The chain joins TRBV6-5 to TRBJ2-3; TCRdb picks TRBD2, but there is no DNA to check that call. Sequencing was done on a sample of blood T cells: a sorted CD56 or NKG2C T cell subset, CD4+ or CD8+ T cells, or bulk PBMC T cells (not recorded which). This sequence originates from a young man in good health. CDR3 residues: CASSYSPSLGYTDTQYF.